This T cell receptor beta chain emerged from a study of cytomegalovirus exposure and HLA in healthy donors. On this clone itself: What it binds is not known.

CDR1 is MNHNS and CDR2 is SASEGT in the germline V gene. The CDR3 loop spans 13 amino acids. The V and J ends lost 6 bases and 5 bases, in that order; junction bases with no gene match: 5. Findings of the study overall: The tendency of first-cohort TCR clusters to co-occur in the 120 or so validation repertoires was identified by a subsequent analysis. Usually a TCR sequence was rare, but some public TCRs were found in many donors.

TCRdb keeps only in-frame clones here, not all; method: immunoSEQ multiplex PCR. The top ten clones hold under 0.9% of a sample with about 160,000 clones, 95% to 96% of them seen once. This sequence was found in a woman younger than 35 in good health and CMV-seronegative. The sequenced sample was PBMCs. The V gene is TRBV6-1, the J gene TRBJ2-5, with 8 bases aligning to TRBD1. CDR3 residues: CASSGQGRETQYF. Here the CDR3 DNA reads TGTGCCAGCAGCGGACAGGGTCGGGAGACCCAGTACTTC.